A selection of T cell receptor beta chains follows, all from one sample in a study of blood T cells in healthy people across ages. TCRdb recomputed calls from the 5' RACE reads with MiXCR, one row per CDR3 protein. The data show about 510,000 distinct CDR3 sequences, with 27% seen just once and roughly 3.5% held by the top ten. In addition, the sample was reused for a study of T cells of mothers and their children.

Sequencing input: blood. The receptors were sampled from a boy younger than 10 in good health. Both conserved end residues are part of each CDR3. The D gene is left open where the match is weak. The size field is filled for only some rows; it gives once, few, many or a size class.

d_call j_call v_call clone_size cdr3_nt cdr3_aa
NA TRBJ2-3 TRBV2 few TGTGCCAGCAATGGAGCCTCGTTTGGCACAGATACGCAGTATTTT CASNGASFGTDTQYF
TRBD1 TRBJ1-1 TRBV4-3 few TGCGCCAGCAGCCACGGAAAGGTTCAGGGGGAAACTGAAGCTTTCTTT CASSHGKVQGETEAFF
NA TRBJ2-5 TRBV12-3/TRBV12-4 NA TGTGCCAGCAGCACATGGGGCAGTCGCCGTCTTCAAGAGACCCAGTACTTC CASSTWGSRRLQETQYF
NA TRBJ2-7 TRBV7-2 NA TGTGCCAGCAGCTTGGGTTGGTACGAGCAGTACTTC CASSLGWYEQYF
TRBD1 TRBJ1-4 TRBV30 NA TGTGCCTGGAAGGGACAGGGGGGGAATGAAAAACTGTTTTTT CAWKGQGGNEKLFF
TRBD1 TRBJ2-5 TRBV20-1 NA TGCAGTGCCCACGGGCAGGGGGAAGAGACCCAGTACTTC CSAHGQGEETQYF
NA TRBJ1-4 TRBV6-1 few TGTGCCAGCAGTGAAAGGGGGGAGGCTAATGAAAAACTGTTTTTT CASSERGEANEKLFF
NA TRBJ2-7 TRBV7-2 many TGTGCCAGCAGCTTACCCCCTCAGGGCCTCTACGAGCAGTACTTC CASSLPPQGLYEQYF
TRBD2 TRBJ2-1 TRBV29-1 NA TGCAGCATACTAGCGGGAGGGCCTAGTGAGCAGTTCTTC CSILAGGPSEQFF
TRBD1 TRBJ2-7 TRBV6-5 many TGTGCCAGCAGTTACTTCGGTGTAGGGGGCAACTACGAGCAGTACTTC CASSYFGVGGNYEQYF
TRBD2 TRBJ2-5 TRBV7-6 NA TGTGCCAGCAGCTCCTGGACTAGCGGGGACCAAGAGACCCAGTACTTC CASSSWTSGDQETQYF
TRBD2 TRBJ2-5 TRBV29-1 NA TGCAGCGTTGGGGCCCGGGACTACCCACAAGAGACCCAGTACTTC CSVGARDYPQETQYF
NA TRBJ2-4 TRBV29-1 few TGCAGCGGGACGGAAACTATTAAAAGCATTCAGTACTTC CSGTETIKSIQYF
TRBD2 TRBJ2-7 TRBV15 NA TGTGCCACCAGCAGAGCCCAAAGGCGGGAGGGATACGAGCAGTACTTC CATSRAQRREGYEQYF
NA TRBJ2-7 TRBV7-2 NA TGTGCCAGCAGCTTATCAGAGCAGACCTACGAGCAGTACTTC CASSLSEQTYEQYF
NA TRBJ2-7 TRBV6-5 few TGTGCCAGCAGTTACTCGAAGGCGGGATACGAGCAGTACTTC CASSYSKAGYEQYF
TRBD2 TRBJ2-3 TRBV5-1 once TGCGCCAGCAGCCCGGGACTAGCGGGCGGGTCAGATACGCAGTATTTT CASSPGLAGGSDTQYF
TRBD2 TRBJ2-1 TRBV5-1 NA TGCGCCAGCAGCCAGGGACTAGCGGGAGGGCTTTACAATGAGCAGTTCTTC CASSQGLAGGLYNEQFF
TRBD2 TRBJ2-5 TRBV7-3 NA TGTGCCAGCAGCGCTAGCGGGGGGCTGGGAGAGACCCAGTACTTC CASSASGGLGETQYF
TRBD1 TRBJ2-7 TRBV3-1 NA TGTGCCAGCAGCCCGAGCTACAGGGGGTCAGGCTACGAGCAGTACTTC CASSPSYRGSGYEQYF
TRBD1 TRBJ2-1 TRBV4-3 few TGCGCCAGCAGCCAAGGGACAGGGAGATTGAATGAGCAGTTCTTC CASSQGTGRLNEQFF
TRBD2 TRBJ2-5 TRBV20-1 NA TGCAGTGCTCGGATAGCGGGACAAGACACCCAGTACTTC CSARIAGQDTQYF
TRBD2 TRBJ2-1 TRBV6-6 few TGTGCCAGCGCTAGCGGGAGGGACAATGAGCAGTTCTTC CASASGRDNEQFF
NA TRBJ1-1 TRBV10-3 few TGTGCCATCAGTGATGGGGCGTCGAACACTGAAGCTTTCTTT CAISDGASNTEAFF
NA TRBJ2-3 TRBV6-1 few TGTGCCAGCAGTCGCGGAGGGGGGGGAAGCACAGATACGCAGTATTTT CASSRGGGGSTDTQYF
TRBD2 TRBJ2-7 TRBV6-6 NA TGTGCCACCCGGACTAGCTCTTCCTACGAGCAGTACTTC CATRTSSSYEQYF
TRBD1 TRBJ2-7 TRBV5-6 few TGCGCCAGCAGCTTGGTTGCAGGGGGCGAGCAGTACTTC CASSLVAGGEQYF
NA TRBJ1-6 TRBV27 NA TGTGCCAGCAGTTACAGGGCTTATTCACCCCTCCACTTT CASSYRAYSPLHF